The clone carrying this T cell receptor (beta chain) has just a few counts. TCRdb used MiXCR to reprocess the PCR reads, holding one entry per CDR3 protein. The sample lists around 300,000 distinct CDR3 sequences; 24% were seen once. It was from around 20,000 to 990,000 sorted cells, with 10%, 30% or 50% RNA, that naive CD8 libraries came. CD8+CD4-CCR7+CD45RA+ cells were sorted as naive CD8 T cells. Germline V lookup: CDR1 LGHNA, CDR2 YSLEER. CDR3 length equals 16 residues. Losses at the gene ends were 0 bases for V and 5 bases for J; bases not matched to a gene: 6. The data were obtained in a study of molecular identifiers for immune sequencing clone quantification.

V is TRBV4-3 and J is TRBJ2-2; TRBD1 agrees at 7 bases. Sequenced input: naive CD8+ T cells from blood, with Jurkat cell RNA spiked in. Subset here: FACS-sorted CD8+CD4-CCR7+CD45RA+ naive T cells. This sequence originates from a human donor in good health. Some libraries in this study had Jurkat cell RNA spiked in. Here the CDR3 reads CASSQEGGVWTGELFF. In nucleotides, the CDR3 is TGCGCCAGCAGCCAAGAAGGGGGCGTATGGACCGGGGAGCTGTTTTTT.